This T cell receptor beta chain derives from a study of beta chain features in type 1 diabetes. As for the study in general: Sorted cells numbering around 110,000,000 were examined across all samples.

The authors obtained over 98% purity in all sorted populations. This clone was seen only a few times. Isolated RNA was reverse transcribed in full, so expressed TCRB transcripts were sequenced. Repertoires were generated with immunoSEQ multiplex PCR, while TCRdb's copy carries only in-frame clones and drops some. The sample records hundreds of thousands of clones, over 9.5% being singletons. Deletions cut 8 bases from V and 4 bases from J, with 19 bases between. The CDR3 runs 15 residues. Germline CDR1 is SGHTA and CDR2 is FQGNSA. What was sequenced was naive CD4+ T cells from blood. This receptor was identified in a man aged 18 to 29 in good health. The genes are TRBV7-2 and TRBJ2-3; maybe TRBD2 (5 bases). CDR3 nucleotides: TGTGCCAGCGCGGAAGGACTGACAAGGTCAGATACGCAGTATTTT. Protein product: CASAEGLTRSDTQYF.